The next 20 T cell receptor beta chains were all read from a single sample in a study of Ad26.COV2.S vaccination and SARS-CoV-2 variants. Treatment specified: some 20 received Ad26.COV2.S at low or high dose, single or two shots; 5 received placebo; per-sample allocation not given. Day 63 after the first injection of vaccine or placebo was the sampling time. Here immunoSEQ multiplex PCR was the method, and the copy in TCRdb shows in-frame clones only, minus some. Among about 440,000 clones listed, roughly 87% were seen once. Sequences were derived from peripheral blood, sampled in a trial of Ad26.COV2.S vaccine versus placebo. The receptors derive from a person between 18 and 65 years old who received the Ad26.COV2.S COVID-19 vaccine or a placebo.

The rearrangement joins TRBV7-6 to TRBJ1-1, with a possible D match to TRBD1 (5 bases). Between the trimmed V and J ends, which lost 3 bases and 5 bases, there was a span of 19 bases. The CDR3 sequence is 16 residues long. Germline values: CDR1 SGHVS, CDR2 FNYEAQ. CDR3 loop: CASSLAPRWGRTEAFF. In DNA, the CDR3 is TGTGCCAGCAGCTTGGCCCCAAGGTGGGGGAGGACTGAAGCTTTCTTT.

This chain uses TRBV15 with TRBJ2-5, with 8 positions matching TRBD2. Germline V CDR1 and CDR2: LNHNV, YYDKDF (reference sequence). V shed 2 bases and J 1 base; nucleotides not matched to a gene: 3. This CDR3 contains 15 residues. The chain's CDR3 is CATSRLGTSQETQYF. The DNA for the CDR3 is TGTGCCACCAGCAGACTAGGGACTAGCCAAGAGACCCAGTACTTC.

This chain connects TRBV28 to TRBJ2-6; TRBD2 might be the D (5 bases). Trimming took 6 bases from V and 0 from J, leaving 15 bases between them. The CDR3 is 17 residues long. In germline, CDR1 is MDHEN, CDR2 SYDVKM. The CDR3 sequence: CASSLAPRGSGANVLTF. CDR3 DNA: TGTGCCAGCAGCCTCGCCCCTCGGGGCTCTGGGGCCAACGTCCTGACTTTC.

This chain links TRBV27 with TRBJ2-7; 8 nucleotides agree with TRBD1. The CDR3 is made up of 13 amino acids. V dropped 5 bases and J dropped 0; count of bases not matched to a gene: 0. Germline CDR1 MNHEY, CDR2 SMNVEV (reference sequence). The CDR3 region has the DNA TGTGCCAGCAGTGGACAGGGCTCCTACGAGCAGTACTTC. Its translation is CASSGQGSYEQYF.

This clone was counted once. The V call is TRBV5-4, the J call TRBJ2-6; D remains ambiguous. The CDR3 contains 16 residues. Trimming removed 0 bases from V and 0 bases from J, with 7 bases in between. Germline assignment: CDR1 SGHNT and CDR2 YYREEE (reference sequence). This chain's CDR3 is CASSLGSPSGANVLTF. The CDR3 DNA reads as TGTGCCAGCAGCTTGGGGAGTCCCTCTGGGGCCAACGTCCTGACTTTC.

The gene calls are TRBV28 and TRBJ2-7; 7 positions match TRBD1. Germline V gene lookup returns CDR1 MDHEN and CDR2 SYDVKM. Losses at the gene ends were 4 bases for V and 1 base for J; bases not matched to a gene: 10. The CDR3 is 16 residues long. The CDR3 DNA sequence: TGTGCCAGCAGTTCGAGCCGGGACAGACAATCCTACGAGCAGTACTTC. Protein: CASSSSRDRQSYEQYF.

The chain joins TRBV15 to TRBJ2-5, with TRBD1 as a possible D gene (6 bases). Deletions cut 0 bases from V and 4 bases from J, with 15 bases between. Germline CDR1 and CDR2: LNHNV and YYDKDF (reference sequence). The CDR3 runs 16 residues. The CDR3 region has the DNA TGTGCCACCAGCAGAGAACGTCAGGGGAGTCGAGAGACCCAGTACTTC. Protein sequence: CATSRERQGSRETQYF.

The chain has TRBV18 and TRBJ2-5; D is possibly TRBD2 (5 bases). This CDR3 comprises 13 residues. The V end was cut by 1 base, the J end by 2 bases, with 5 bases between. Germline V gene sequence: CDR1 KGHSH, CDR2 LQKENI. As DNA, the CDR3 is TGTGCCAGCTCACCACGAGGGCAAGAGACCCAGTACTTC. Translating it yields CASSPRGQETQYF. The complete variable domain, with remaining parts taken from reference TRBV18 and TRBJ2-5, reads NAGVMQNPRHLVRRRGQEARLRCSPMKGHSHVYWYRQLPEEGLKFMVYLQKENIIDESGMPKERFSAEFPKEGPSILRIQQVVRGDSAAYFCASSPRGQETQYFGPGTRLLVL.

The CDR3 loop is CASSLKGNGYTF. The DNA of the CDR3 is TGTGCCAGCAGTTTAAAGGGGAATGGCTACACCTTC. V is TRBV27 and J is TRBJ1-2, with D possibly matching TRBD1 (5 bases). V lost 2 bases and J 6 bases, leaving 7 bases between the germline ends. The CDR3 loop spans 12 amino acids. Germline V gene sequence: CDR1 MNHEY, CDR2 SMNVEV (reference sequence).

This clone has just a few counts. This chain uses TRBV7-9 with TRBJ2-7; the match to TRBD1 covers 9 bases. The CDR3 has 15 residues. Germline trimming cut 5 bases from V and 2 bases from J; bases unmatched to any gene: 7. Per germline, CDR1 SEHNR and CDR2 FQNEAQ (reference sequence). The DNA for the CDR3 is TGTGCCAGCAGCCCCCAGACAGGGGGGACCTACGAGCAGTACTTC. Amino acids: CASSPQTGGTYEQYF.

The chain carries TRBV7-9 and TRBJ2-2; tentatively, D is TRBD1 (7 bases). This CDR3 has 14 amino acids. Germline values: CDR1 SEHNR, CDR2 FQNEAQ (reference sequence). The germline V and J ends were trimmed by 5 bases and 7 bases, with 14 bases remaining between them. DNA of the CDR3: TGTGCCAGCAGCGCGAGACAGGGAGGCGGGGAGCTGTTTTTT. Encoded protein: CASSARQGGGELFF.

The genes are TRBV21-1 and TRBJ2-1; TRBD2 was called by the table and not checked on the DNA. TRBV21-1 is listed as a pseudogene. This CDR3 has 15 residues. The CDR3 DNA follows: TGTGCCAGCAGCAGAGGCATTCTCTCCTACAATGAGCAGTTCTTC. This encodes CASSRGILSYNEQFF.

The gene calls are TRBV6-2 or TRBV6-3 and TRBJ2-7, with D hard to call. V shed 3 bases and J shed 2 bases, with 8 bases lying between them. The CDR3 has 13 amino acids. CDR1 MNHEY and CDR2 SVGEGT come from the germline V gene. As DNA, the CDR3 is TGTGCCAGCAGTTATCAATTTCCCTACGAGCAGTACTTC. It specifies CASSYQFPYEQYF.

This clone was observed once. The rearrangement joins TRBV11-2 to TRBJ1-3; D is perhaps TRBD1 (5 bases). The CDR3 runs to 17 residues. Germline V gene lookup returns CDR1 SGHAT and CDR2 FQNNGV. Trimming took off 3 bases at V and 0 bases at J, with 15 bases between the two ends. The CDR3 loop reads CASSFSDKPYSGNTIYF. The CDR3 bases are TGTGCCAGCAGCTTTTCGGACAAACCGTACTCTGGAAACACCATATATTTT.

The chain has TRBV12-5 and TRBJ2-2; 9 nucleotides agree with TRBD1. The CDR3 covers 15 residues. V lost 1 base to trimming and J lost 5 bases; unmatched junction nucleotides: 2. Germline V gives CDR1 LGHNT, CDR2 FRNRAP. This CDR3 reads CASGLATGGTGELFF. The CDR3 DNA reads TGTGCTAGTGGTTTGGCGACAGGGGGAACCGGGGAGCTGTTTTTT.

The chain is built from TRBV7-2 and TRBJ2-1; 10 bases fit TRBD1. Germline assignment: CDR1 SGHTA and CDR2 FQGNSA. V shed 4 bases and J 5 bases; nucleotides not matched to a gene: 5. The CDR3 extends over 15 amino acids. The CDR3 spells CASSYRTGGDNEQFF. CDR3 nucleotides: TGTGCCAGCAGCTACCGGACAGGGGGGGACAATGAGCAGTTCTTC.

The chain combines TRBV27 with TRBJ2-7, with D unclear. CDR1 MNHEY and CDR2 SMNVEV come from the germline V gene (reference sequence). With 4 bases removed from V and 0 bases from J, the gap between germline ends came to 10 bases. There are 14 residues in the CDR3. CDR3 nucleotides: TGTGCCAGCAGTTACAGCTCTAACTCCTACGAGCAGTACTTC. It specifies CASSYSSNSYEQYF.

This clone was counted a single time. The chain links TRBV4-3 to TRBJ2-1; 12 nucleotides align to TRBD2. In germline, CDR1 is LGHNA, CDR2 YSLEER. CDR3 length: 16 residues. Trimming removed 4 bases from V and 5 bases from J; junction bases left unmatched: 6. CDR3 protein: CASSLLAGGPDNEQFF. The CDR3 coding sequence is TGCGCCAGCAGCCTCCTAGCGGGAGGGCCCGACAATGAGCAGTTCTTC.

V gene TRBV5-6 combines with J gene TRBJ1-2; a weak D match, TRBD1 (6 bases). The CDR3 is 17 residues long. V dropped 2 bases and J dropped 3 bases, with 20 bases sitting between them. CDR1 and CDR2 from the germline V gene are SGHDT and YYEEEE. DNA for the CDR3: TGTGCCAGCAGCTTCAGTTGGACAGAGTTGTCTGACTATGGCTACACCTTC. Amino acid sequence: CASSFSWTELSDYGYTF.

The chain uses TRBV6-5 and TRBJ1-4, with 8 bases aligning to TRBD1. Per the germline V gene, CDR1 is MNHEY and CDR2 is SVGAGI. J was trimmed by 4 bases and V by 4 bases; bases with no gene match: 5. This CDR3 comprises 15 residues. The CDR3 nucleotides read TGTGCCAGCAGTTCAGGACAGGGAAATAATGAAAAACTGTTTTTT. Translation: CASSSGQGNNEKLFF.